The T cell receptor (beta chain) described here comes from a study of regulatory T cells in long-lasting Graves disease. Specified time point: newly diagnosed GD, antithyroid drugs for less than 3 months. After RNA was extracted from PBMCs, the TCR library was made from it. This clonotype came up a few times. iRepertoire HTBI primers and Arm-PCR of CDR3 regions built TCR beta libraries. TCRdb reprocessed the multiplex PCR reads via MiXCR and lists one record per CDR3 protein. The data show about half a million distinct CDR3 sequences, around 11% seen once. The V gene's germline CDR1 is SGDLS and CDR2 YYNGEE. The CDR3 runs to 13 residues. Trimming pared 0 bases from V and 11 bases from J, leaving 14 bases between. These data also formed part of another study, on T cells in Graves' hyperthyroidism and ophthalmopathy.

The TCR comes from a woman aged 30 to 39 with Graves disease. The gene calls are TRBV9 and TRBJ1-1; D is perhaps TRBD1 (5 bases). The specimen comprised peripheral blood mononuclear cells (PBMCs), sampled at new diagnosis, from a patient treated with antithyroid drugs. DNA for the CDR3: TGTGCCAGCAGCGTAGCAGAGGGGTCCACCGCTTTCTTT. Its protein product is CASSVAEGSTAFF.